The 22 T cell receptor beta chains reported below all come from one sample, sequenced in a study of HIV-infected patients and healthy controls. Alpha and beta constant-region primers primed reverse transcription of around 550 ng RNA. Alpha and beta chain libraries were made separately by chain-specific third strand synthesis with multiplexing indices. One entry per CDR3 protein, called by TCRdb with MiXCR from the 5' RACE reads. There are fewer than 20,000 distinct CDR3 sequences in the sample; roughly 9.5% occur only once, and around 6.5% lies in the top ten. No cell fractionation was done, so the repertoire covers all unsorted peripheral blood T cells. Material for sequencing was blood. These TCRs come from an adult in good health.

This clonotype was seen many times. V and J are TRBV4-1 and TRBJ2-1, with 11 bases fitting TRBD2. Germline CDR1 reads MGHRA; CDR2 reads YSYEKL. The CDR3 is 16 amino acids. V was clipped by 8 bases and J by 6 bases; unmatched bases: 12. The CDR3 sequence: CASGDTGTSGINEQFF. The CDR3 DNA follows: TGCGCCAGCGGCGACACCGGGACTAGCGGTATCAATGAGCAGTTCTTC.

Only one count was recorded for this clonotype. CDR3 nucleotides: TGTGCCAGCAGTTACAATCGGGACAGGCTGTTCGAGCAGTACTTC. Translation gives CASSYNRDRLFEQYF. The chain joins TRBV6-5 to TRBJ2-7, with TRBD1 matching over 8 bases. The CDR3 consists of 15 residues. Germline CDR1 is MNHEY and CDR2 is SVGAGI. The ends lost 2 bases at V and 6 bases at J; junction bases unmatched: 9.

Note on this clonotype: One base away lies a much larger clone, so this may be a sequencing read error. This chain links TRBV29-1 with TRBJ2-2; D is ambiguous. This CDR3 has 15 amino acids. Per germline, CDR1 SQVTM and CDR2 ANQGSEA. CDR3 sequence: CGVVGRTENTGELFF. CDR3 DNA sequence: TGCGGCGTTGTAGGTCGAACAGAGAACACCGGGGAGCTGTTTTTT.

At least ten counts were recorded for this clonotype. The chain uses TRBV6-6 and TRBJ1-6; TRBD1 matches at 8 bases. The ends lost 2 bases at V and 9 bases at J; junction bases unmatched: 3. Germline CDR1 reads MNHNY; CDR2 reads SVGAGI (reference sequence). The CDR3 runs 14 residues. The CDR3 loop is CASSYTGGISPLHF. DNA of the CDR3: TGTGCCAGCAGTTACACAGGGGGGATTTCACCCCTCCACTTT.

This clonotype is classed as medium-sized (0.01 to 0.1%). The V and J genes are TRBV3-1 and TRBJ2-1; 10 bases agree with TRBD2. V was clipped by 4 bases and J by 4 bases; unmatched bases: 4. This CDR3 is built from 15 residues. The germline CDR1 and CDR2 sequences are LGHDT and YNNKEL (reference sequence). CDR3 DNA sequence: TGTGCCAGCAGCCCTACTAGCGGGATTTACAATGAGCAGTTCTTC. It encodes CASSPTSGIYNEQFF.

This clonotype was seen repeatedly, ten times or more. This chain uses TRBV11-2 with TRBJ2-3; 10 bases map to TRBD2. This CDR3 has 16 residues. Trimming at V came to 1 base and at J to 4 bases, leaving 5 bases not matched to a gene. Germline V gene data show CDR1 as SGHAT and CDR2 as FQNNGV. The CDR3 DNA is TGTGCCAGCAGCTTAGGAAGGCTAGCGGGAGCAGATACGCAGTATTTT. Its translation: CASSLGRLAGADTQYF. Using reference TRBV11-2 and TRBJ2-3 for the parts outside the CDR3, the full variable domain is EAGVAQSPRYKIIEKRQSVAFWCNPISGHATLYWYQQILGQGPKLLIQFQNNGVVDDSQLPKDRFSAERLKGVDSTLKIQPAKLEDSAVYLCASSLGRLAGADTQYFGPGTRLTVL.

The chain employs TRBV7-9 and TRBJ2-3, with D unclear. The V and J ends lost 6 bases and 2 bases respectively, with 6 bases between them. Germline-derived CDR1 and CDR2 are SEHNR and FQNEAQ (reference sequence). The CDR3 is made up of 12 amino acids. For the CDR3, the DNA is TGTGCCAGCAGACTCTACACAGATACGCAGTATTTT. It encodes CASRLYTDTQYF.

This clonotype came up many times. V and J are TRBV10-1 and TRBJ1-2; D may be TRBD1 (5 bases). This CDR3 contains 13 residues. Germline assignment: CDR1 WNHNN and CDR2 SYGVQD (reference sequence). Trimming cost V 2 bases and J 8 bases, with 12 bases left between them. The chain's CDR3 is CASSERPQGGYTF. The CDR3 region has the DNA TGCGCCAGCAGTGAGCGCCCCCAGGGAGGCTACACCTTC.

This clonotype was picked up a small number of times. This chain uses TRBV11-2 with TRBJ2-1; maybe TRBD2 (6 bases). CDR3 length: 14 amino acids. With 1 base removed from V and 9 bases from J, the gap between germline ends came to 13 bases. CDR1 and CDR2 (germline): SGHAT, FQNNGV. CDR3 coding DNA: TGTGCCAGCAGCTTAGGACTAGTCGTCGGTGAGCAGTTCTTC. It encodes CASSLGLVVGEQFF.

This clonotype was observed many times. The V and J genes are TRBV29-1 and TRBJ2-3; 7 bases line up with TRBD2. J gave up 6 bases and V 1 base, and 10 bases lay outside the gene matches. From germline, CDR1 is SQVTM and CDR2 ANQGSEA. The CDR3 runs 15 residues. The CDR3 DNA is TGCAGCGTTGAAGGGTTGGGAGGGGAGCTGGATACGCAGTATTTT. Its protein is CSVEGLGGELDTQYF.

The chain joins TRBV5-1 to TRBJ2-1; D is possibly TRBD1 (5 bases). V was cut by 3 bases and J by 2 bases, with 12 bases left in between. CDR1 and CDR2 from the germline V gene are SGHRS and YFSETQ. CDR3 length: 15 amino acids. CDR3 DNA sequence: TGCGCCAGCAGCTCCTGGGGCGGTGCCTACAATGAGCAGTTCTTC. Encoded protein: CASSSWGGAYNEQFF.

By sample fraction, this clonotype is medium-sized. J is TRBJ2-5 and V is TRBV7-6, with D tentatively TRBD1 (6 bases). The CDR3 is made up of 15 amino acids. Trimming cost V 4 bases and J 6 bases, with 18 bases left between them. CDR1 is SGHVS and CDR2 is FNYEAQ in the germline V gene. CDR3 nucleotide sequence: TGTGCCAGCAGCTCTGAAGTTACAGGGTCAAAGACCCAGTACTTC. This gives the protein CASSSEVTGSKTQYF. Drawing the rest from reference TRBV7-6 and TRBJ2-5, the complete variable domain is GAGVSQSPRYKVTKRGQDVALRCDPISGHVSLYWYRQALGQGPEFLTYFNYEAQQDKSGLPNDRFSAERPEGSISTLTIQRTEQRDSAMYRCASSSEVTGSKTQYFGPGTRLLVL.

This clonotype was seen repeatedly, ten times or more. This chain joins TRBV3-1 and TRBJ1-2, with 10 bases aligning to TRBD1. Germline CDR1 and CDR2: LGHDT and YNNKEL (reference sequence). The CDR3 consists of 14 residues. V lost 3 bases and J lost 5; bases outside the gene matches: 3. The CDR3 reads CASSQAGQGYGYTF. The CDR3 DNA follows: TGTGCCAGCAGCCAGGCGGGACAGGGGTATGGCTACACCTTC. Supplemented by reference TRBV3-1 and TRBJ1-2, the full variable domain reads DTAVSQTPKYLVTQMGNDKSIKCEQNLGHDTMYWYKQDSKKFLKIMFSYNNKELIINETVPNRFSPKSPDKAHLNLHINSLELGDSAVYFCASSQAGQGYGYTFGSGTRLTVV.

This clonotype was counted ten times or more. The rearrangement links TRBV18 to TRBJ2-5; TRBD1 is a possible D gene (5 bases). Per the germline V gene, CDR1 is KGHSH and CDR2 is LQKENI. The V end lost 2 bases, the J end lost 1 base, and 8 bases lay between the germline ends. The CDR3 runs 14 residues. The CDR3 is CASSPLQGQETQYF. The CDR3 DNA reads as TGTGCCAGCTCACCATTGCAGGGCCAAGAGACCCAGTACTTC.

This clonotype was seen ten or more times. V usage is TRBV28 and J usage is TRBJ2-7; D unresolved. The CDR3 sequence is 12 residues long. Germline loops: CDR1 MDHEN, CDR2 SYDVKM. V was pared by 6 bases and J by 3 bases, with 9 bases between. CDR3 sequence: CASRRADYEQYF. The DNA of the CDR3 is TGTGCCAGCAGACGCGCCGACTACGAGCAGTACTTC.

This clonotype has more than one count but fewer than ten. The V gene is TRBV15, the J gene TRBJ2-7, with 10 bases matching TRBD2. The CDR3 has 14 amino acids. V lost 3 bases to trimming and J lost 7 bases; unmatched junction nucleotides: 6. Germline V gives CDR1 LNHNV, CDR2 YYDKDF (reference sequence). The CDR3 bases are TGTGCCACCAGCAGTAGCGGGAGGTGGGAAGAGCAGTACTTC. Its protein is CATSSSGRWEEQYF.

The gene calls are TRBV28 and TRBJ1-1; a weak D match, TRBD1 (5 bases). Germline values: CDR1 MDHEN, CDR2 SYDVKM. CDR3 size: 13 residues. Trimming left V 3 bases short and J 5 bases short, with 10 bases between. CDR3 coding DNA: TGTGCCAGCAGTTTCGGGGCGGATACTGAAGCTTTCTTT. Translating it yields CASSFGADTEAFF.

This clonotype appeared many times. The J gene is TRBJ2-1, the V gene TRBV20-1; D may correspond to TRBD1 or TRBD2 (6 bases each). The CDR3 has 15 residues. From germline, CDR1 is DFQATT and CDR2 SNEGSKA (reference sequence). With 6 bases removed from V and 3 bases from J, the gap between germline ends came to 18 bases. CDR3 nucleotide sequence: TGCAGTGCCCGAGGGGGGACGGAGAACTACAATGAGCAGTTCTTC. Translation gives CSARGGTENYNEQFF.

By frequency in the sample, this clonotype is medium-sized. The rearrangement joins TRBV5-1 to TRBJ2-5; 8 bases are shared with TRBD2. Germline loops: CDR1 SGHRS, CDR2 YFSETQ. Germline trimming cut 0 bases from V and 5 bases from J; bases unmatched to any gene: 6. This CDR3 comprises 15 residues. CDR3 DNA sequence: TGCGCCAGCAGCTTGGCGGGAGGGCCGTTGGAGACCCAGTACTTC. Its translation: CASSLAGGPLETQYF.

This clonotype was seen many times. V gene TRBV5-8 combines with J gene TRBJ2-3, with 9 bases fitting TRBD2. With V trimmed by 4 bases and J by 4 bases, 10 bases remained unmatched. This CDR3 has 16 amino acids. The germline CDR1 and CDR2 sequences are SGHTS and YDEGEE. CDR3 in amino acids: CASSRRASGIADTQYF. Written as DNA, the CDR3 is TGTGCCAGCAGCCGGAGGGCTAGCGGGATCGCAGATACGCAGTATTTT.

Many counts were recorded for this clonotype. The V call is TRBV5-4, the J call TRBJ2-3; 14 bases agree with TRBD2. The CDR3 extends over 16 amino acids. Trimming at V came to 4 bases and at J to 4 bases, leaving 5 bases not matched to a gene. Germline CDR1 and CDR2: SGHNT and YYREEE (reference sequence). This CDR3 reads CASSRGTSGSADTQYF. In DNA, the CDR3 is TGTGCCAGCAGCCGGGGGACTAGCGGGAGTGCAGATACGCAGTATTTT.

V and J are TRBV6-2 or TRBV6-3 and TRBJ2-1; 15 bases are shared with TRBD2. V gave up 6 bases and J gave up 1 base; unmatched junction bases: 10. Germline V lookup: CDR1 MNHEY, CDR2 SVGEGT. The CDR3 extends over 19 amino acids. CDR3: CASRGGTSGRKRSYNEQFF. The CDR3 nucleotides read TGTGCCAGCAGGGGCGGGACTAGCGGGAGGAAGCGGTCCTACAATGAGCAGTTCTTC.